A selection of T cell receptor beta chains follows, all from one sample in a study of T cell changes during pregnancy in multiple sclerosis. The data were produced by immunoSEQ multiplex PCR, yet TCRdb's version contains in-frame clones alone and is incomplete. The data contain 55,000 to 80,000 clones, approximately 93% of them seen just once; the ten biggest clones take up approximately 3.3%. The sequenced sample was CD8+ T cells from peripheral blood mononuclear cells, obtained in the second trimester of pregnancy. These receptors were collected from a female donor with multiple sclerosis, enrolled in a pregnancy study. Both conserved end residues are part of each CDR3. A D gene is named only where the DNA matches it firmly. Rows give clone size only sometimes, using once, few, many, or a class for an expanded clone.

-,TRBV27,TRBJ2-7,-,CASSLSVSYEQYF,TGTGCCAGCAGTTTATCGGTCAGCTACGAGCAGTACTTC
-,TRBV19,TRBJ2-7,-,CASSISGASYEQYF,TGTGCCAGTAGTATCTCAGGGGCCTCCTACGAGCAGTACTTC
-,TRBV19,TRBJ1-1,-,CASSSGGNTEAFF,TGTGCCAGTAGTAGCGGTGGGAACACTGAAGCTTTCTTT
-,TRBV5-1,TRBJ2-5,-,CASSLVWAGKETQYF,TGCGCCAGCAGCTTGGTTTGGGCAGGGAAAGAGACCCAGTACTTC
-,TRBV6-5,TRBJ2-7,-,CASSFGGSFEQYF,TGTGCCAGCAGTTTCGGAGGCAGTTTCGAGCAGTACTTC
TRBD2,TRBV13,TRBJ2-1,-,CASSSTSGSYNEQFF,TGTGCCAGCAGCTCGACTAGCGGGTCCTACAATGAGCAGTTCTTC
TRBD2,TRBV2,TRBJ2-5,-,CASSEGLAGGIWYQETQYF,TGTGCCAGCAGTGAAGGTCTAGCGGGAGGGATTTGGTACCAAGAGACCCAGTACTTC
-,TRBV9,TRBJ1-2,-,CASSVGRGSGYTF,TGTGCCAGCAGCGTAGGCAGGGGAAGTGGCTACACCTTC
-,TRBV18,TRBJ1-1,-,CASSPRPMGKRLDTEAFF,TGTGCCAGCTCACCACGCCCTATGGGCAAAAGGCTCGACACTGAAGCTTTCTTT
-,TRBV29-1,TRBJ1-1,once,CSPYWAGEAFF,TGCAGCCCGTACTGGGCAGGGGAAGCTTTCTTT
TRBD1,TRBV6-4,TRBJ2-1,few,CASSAFRGTANNEQFF,TGTGCCAGCAGTGCATTTAGGGGGACAGCTAACAATGAGCAGTTCTTC
TRBD1,TRBV7-6,TRBJ2-3,-,CASSFGTGGDTQYF,TGTGCCAGCAGCTTTGGGACAGGGGGAGATACGCAGTATTTT
-,TRBV6-1,TRBJ2-6,few,CASSEASSGANVLTF,TGTGCCAGCAGTGAAGCGAGCTCTGGGGCCAACGTCCTGACTTTC
TRBD1,TRBV18,TRBJ1-5,once,CASSPGTGIGQPQHF,TGTGCCAGCTCACCCGGGACAGGGATCGGTCAGCCCCAGCATTTT
-,TRBV28,TRBJ1-1,-,CASSLYSEAFF,TGTGCCAGCAGTCTTTATAGTGAAGCTTTCTTT